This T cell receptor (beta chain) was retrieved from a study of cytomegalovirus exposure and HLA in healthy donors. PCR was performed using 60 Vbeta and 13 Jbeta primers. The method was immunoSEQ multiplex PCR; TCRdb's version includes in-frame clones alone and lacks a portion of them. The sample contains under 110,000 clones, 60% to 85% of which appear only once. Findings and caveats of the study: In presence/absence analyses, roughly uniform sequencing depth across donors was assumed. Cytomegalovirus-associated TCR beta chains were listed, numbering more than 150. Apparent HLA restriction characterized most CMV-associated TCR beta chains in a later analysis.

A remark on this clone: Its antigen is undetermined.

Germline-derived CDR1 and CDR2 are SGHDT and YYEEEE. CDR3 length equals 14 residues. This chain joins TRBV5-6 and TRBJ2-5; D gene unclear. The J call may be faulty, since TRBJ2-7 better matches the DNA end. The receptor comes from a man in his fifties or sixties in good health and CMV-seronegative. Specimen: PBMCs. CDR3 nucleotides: TGTGCCAGCAGCGTCTACAGCAGTCTCTACGAGCAGTACTTC. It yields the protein CASSVYSSLYEQYF.